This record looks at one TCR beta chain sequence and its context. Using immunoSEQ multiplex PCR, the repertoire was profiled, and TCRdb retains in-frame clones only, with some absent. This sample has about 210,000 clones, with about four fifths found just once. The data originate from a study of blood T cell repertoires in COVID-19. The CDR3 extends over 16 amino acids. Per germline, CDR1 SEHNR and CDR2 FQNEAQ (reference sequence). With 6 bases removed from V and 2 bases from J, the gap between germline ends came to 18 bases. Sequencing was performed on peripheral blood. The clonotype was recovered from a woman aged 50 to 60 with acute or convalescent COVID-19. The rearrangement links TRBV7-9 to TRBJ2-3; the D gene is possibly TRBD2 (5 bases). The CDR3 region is CASRSRGFRDTDTQYF. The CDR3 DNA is TGTGCCAGCAGGAGTCGGGGATTTCGAGACACAGATACGCAGTATTTT.